These T cell receptor beta chains were read from a single sample in a study of PD-1 and CTLA-4 blockade in melanoma. Clones were read by immunoSEQ multiplex PCR, and TCRdb kept only the in-frame ones, dropping some. Found here are 7,000 to 9,000 clones, under 90% of them singletons; the top ten hold around 40%. This specimen was CD8+ T cells from peripheral blood, taken before anti-PD-1 treatment. The receptors stem from a human donor with melanoma. Both conserved end residues are part of each CDR3. A D gene is named only where the DNA matches it firmly. Size is stated for part of the rows, as once, few or many counts, or as a class when the clone is expanded.

J gene: TRBJ1-1
clone size: NA
CDR3 length: 15
V gene: TRBV4-3
D gene: NA
CDR3 DNA: TGCGCCAGCAGCCAAGAGCGGGAACTGAACACTGAAGCTTTCTTT
CDR3 protein: CASSQERELNTEAFF

J gene: TRBJ2-3
clone size: NA
CDR3 length: 15
V gene: TRBV6-2/TRBV6-3
D gene: TRBD2
CDR3 DNA: TGTGCCAGCAGTTACACTAGCGGGGGCACAGATACGCAGTATTTT
CDR3 protein: CASSYTSGGTDTQYF

J gene: TRBJ1-1
clone size: NA
CDR3 length: 12
V gene: TRBV19
D gene: NA
CDR3 DNA: TGTGCCAGTAGTATAGGCAGGGCTGAAGCTTTCTTT
CDR3 protein: CASSIGRAEAFF

J gene: TRBJ2-1
clone size: medium-sized
CDR3 length: 13
V gene: TRBV6-1
D gene: NA
CDR3 DNA: TGTGCCAGCAGTGAAGAAACTTTTACGGAGCAGTTCTTC
CDR3 protein: CASSEETFTEQFF

J gene: TRBJ1-2
clone size: NA
CDR3 length: 13
V gene: TRBV12-3/TRBV12-4
D gene: NA
CDR3 DNA: TGTGCCAGCAGTCTAGACAGTAACTATGGCTACACCTTC
CDR3 protein: CASSLDSNYGYTF

J gene: TRBJ1-5
clone size: NA
CDR3 length: 15
V gene: TRBV7-8
D gene: NA
CDR3 DNA: TGTGCCAGCAGCGCTGGGCCCAGTAGCAATCAGCCCCAGCATTTT
CDR3 protein: CASSAGPSSNQPQHF

J gene: TRBJ2-3
clone size: NA
CDR3 length: 17
V gene: TRBV24-1
D gene: TRBD2
CDR3 DNA: TGTGCCACCAGTGGGGGGGGATTAAGGGAAATCACAGATACGCAGTATTTT
CDR3 protein: CATSGGGLREITDTQYF

J gene: TRBJ1-2
clone size: NA
CDR3 length: 14
V gene: TRBV7-8
D gene: NA
CDR3 DNA: TGTGCCAGCAGCGTGGGGCTGTATTATGTTGGCTACACCTTC
CDR3 protein: CASSVGLYYVGYTF

J gene: TRBJ2-7
clone size: NA
CDR3 length: 15
V gene: TRBV5-4
D gene: TRBD1
CDR3 DNA: TGTGCCAGCAGCCCGGTCCAGGGGGCATCCTACGAGCAGTACTTC
CDR3 protein: CASSPVQGASYEQYF

J gene: TRBJ1-5
clone size: NA
CDR3 length: 14
V gene: TRBV6-5
D gene: TRBD1
CDR3 DNA: TGTGCCAGCAGCTCCGGACAGGGCAATCAGCCCCAGCATTTT
CDR3 protein: CASSSGQGNQPQHF

J gene: TRBJ1-5
clone size: NA
CDR3 length: 14
V gene: TRBV25-1
D gene: NA
CDR3 DNA: TGTGCCAGCAGTGATTTATCAGCGACCGGGCCCCAGCATTTT
CDR3 protein: CASSDLSATGPQHF

J gene: TRBJ2-7
clone size: once
CDR3 length: 13
V gene: TRBV6-5
D gene: NA
CDR3 DNA: TGTGCCAGCAGTTACTCACTAGGAGAGGAGCAGTACTTC
CDR3 protein: CASSYSLGEEQYF

J gene: TRBJ2-5
clone size: few
CDR3 length: 15
V gene: TRBV15
D gene: NA
CDR3 DNA: TGTGCCACCAGCAGTGACCGGCCGGCCGAAGAGACCCAGTACTTC
CDR3 protein: CATSSDRPAEETQYF

J gene: TRBJ2-1
clone size: NA
CDR3 length: 13
V gene: TRBV4-1
D gene: NA
CDR3 DNA: TGCGCCAGCAGCCAATCCCCCTACAATGAGCAGTTCTTC
CDR3 protein: CASSQSPYNEQFF

J gene: TRBJ2-1
clone size: NA
CDR3 length: 14
V gene: TRBV5-1
D gene: TRBD1
CDR3 DNA: TGCGCCAGCAGCAGAGGACAGGGGGCGAATGAGCAGTTCTTC
CDR3 protein: CASSRGQGANEQFF

J gene: TRBJ1-4
clone size: NA
CDR3 length: 15
V gene: TRBV5-6
D gene: NA
CDR3 DNA: TGTGCCAGCAGCCCGGACGGGGGGCTTGGAGAAAAACTGTTTTTT
CDR3 protein: CASSPDGGLGEKLFF

J gene: TRBJ2-7
clone size: NA
CDR3 length: 14
V gene: TRBV11-2
D gene: NA
CDR3 DNA: TGTGCCAGCAGCCCCAAATCGACAGGAGGCGAGCAGTACTTC
CDR3 protein: CASSPKSTGGEQYF

J gene: TRBJ2-5
clone size: NA
CDR3 length: 11
V gene: TRBV7-9
D gene: NA
CDR3 DNA: TGTGCCAGCAGCTTTTTGGAGACCCAGTACTTC
CDR3 protein: CASSFLETQYF

J gene: TRBJ2-2
clone size: large
CDR3 length: 19
V gene: TRBV11-3
D gene: NA
CDR3 DNA: TGTGCCAGCAGCTTCTTCCTCGAAGAAGCAGACGCGAACACCGGGGAGCTGTTTTTT
CDR3 protein: CASSFFLEEADANTGELFF

J gene: TRBJ2-1
clone size: hyperexpanded
CDR3 length: 13
V gene: TRBV5-6
D gene: NA
CDR3 DNA: TGTGCCAGCAGCTTTGGGAACTCGGATGAGCAGTTCTTC
CDR3 protein: CASSFGNSDEQFF

J gene: TRBJ1-1
clone size: NA
CDR3 length: 13
V gene: TRBV29-1
D gene: NA
CDR3 DNA: TGCAGCGTTCCCGGCCCCTCGAACACTGAAGCTTTCTTT
CDR3 protein: CSVPGPSNTEAFF

J gene: TRBJ1-5
clone size: few
CDR3 length: 15
V gene: TRBV6-1
D gene: NA
CDR3 DNA: TGTGCCAGCAGTGAAATGGATGGGGGCAATCAGCCCCAGCATTTT
CDR3 protein: CASSEMDGGNQPQHF

J gene: TRBJ2-7
clone size: NA
CDR3 length: 13
V gene: TRBV7-9
D gene: TRBD1
CDR3 DNA: TGTGCCAGCAGCAAAGGACAGGGCCACGAGCAGTACTTC
CDR3 protein: CASSKGQGHEQYF

J gene: TRBJ2-7
clone size: NA
CDR3 length: 15
V gene: TRBV4-3
D gene: NA
CDR3 DNA: TGCGCCAGCAGCCAAGGGGCAGGGGCAACCTACGAGCAGTACTTC
CDR3 protein: CASSQGAGATYEQYF

J gene: TRBJ2-7
clone size: once
CDR3 length: 18
V gene: TRBV10-2
D gene: TRBD2
CDR3 DNA: TGCGCCAGCAGTGTCCCCATGGCTAGCGGGAGGGCCGGGCTCGAGCAGTACTTC
CDR3 protein: CASSVPMASGRAGLEQYF

J gene: TRBJ1-2
clone size: few
CDR3 length: 11
V gene: TRBV20-1
D gene: NA
CDR3 DNA: TGCAGTGCTAAGGGGGATGATGGCTACACCTTC
CDR3 protein: CSAKGDDGYTF

J gene: TRBJ2-1
clone size: NA
CDR3 length: 11
V gene: TRBV11-3
D gene: NA
CDR3 DNA: TGTGCCAGCAGCTCCTCAGGGAGGCAGTTCTTC
CDR3 protein: CASSSSGRQFF

J gene: TRBJ2-3
clone size: NA
CDR3 length: 12
V gene: TRBV29-1
D gene: NA
CDR3 DNA: TGCAGCGTTGTGGGCGGCCCAGATACGCAGTATTTT
CDR3 protein: CSVVGGPDTQYF

J gene: TRBJ2-1
clone size: NA
CDR3 length: 15
V gene: TRBV5-5
D gene: NA
CDR3 DNA: TGTGCCAGCAGCTTGGGGTGGACTACCTACAATGAGCAGTTCTTC
CDR3 protein: CASSLGWTTYNEQFF

J gene: TRBJ2-1
clone size: once
CDR3 length: 15
V gene: TRBV7-2
D gene: NA
CDR3 DNA: TGTGCCAGCAGCTTATCGGGGACTTCCTACAATGAGCAGTTCTTC
CDR3 protein: CASSLSGTSYNEQFF

J gene: TRBJ2-7
clone size: NA
CDR3 length: 14
V gene: TRBV18
D gene: NA
CDR3 DNA: TGTGCCAGCTCACAGACAGGACCCTCCTACGAGCAGTACTTC
CDR3 protein: CASSQTGPSYEQYF

J gene: TRBJ2-7
clone size: NA
CDR3 length: 14
V gene: TRBV5-5
D gene: NA
CDR3 DNA: TGTGCCAGCAGTCTTCGGACAGCTTACTACGAGCAGTACTTC
CDR3 protein: CASSLRTAYYEQYF

J gene: TRBJ1-6
clone size: NA
CDR3 length: 16
V gene: TRBV5-6
D gene: TRBD1
CDR3 DNA: TGTGCCAGCAGCCTCTTGACAGGGGGCAATAATTCACCCCTCCACTTT
CDR3 protein: CASSLLTGGNNSPLHF

J gene: TRBJ2-5
clone size: few
CDR3 length: 13
V gene: TRBV27
D gene: NA
CDR3 DNA: TGTGCCAGCAGCCGAAACCTCCAAGAGACCCAGTACTTC
CDR3 protein: CASSRNLQETQYF

J gene: TRBJ1-1
clone size: NA
CDR3 length: 12
V gene: TRBV19
D gene: NA
CDR3 DNA: TGTGCCAGTAGTATTAGTACCGTAGAAGCTTTCTTT
CDR3 protein: CASSISTVEAFF

J gene: TRBJ2-3
clone size: NA
CDR3 length: 16
V gene: TRBV28
D gene: NA
CDR3 DNA: TGTGCCAGCAGTCCTGGGACTTCACTTATCACAGATACGCAGTATTTT
CDR3 protein: CASSPGTSLITDTQYF

J gene: TRBJ1-1
clone size: NA
CDR3 length: 17
V gene: TRBV3-1/TRBV3-2
D gene: TRBD1
CDR3 DNA: TGTGCCAGCAGCCAAGCAAACGAGGGGGCTCCGGGGACTGAAGCTTTCTTT
CDR3 protein: CASSQANEGAPGTEAFF

J gene: TRBJ1-2
clone size: NA
CDR3 length: 16
V gene: TRBV7-9
D gene: NA
CDR3 DNA: TGTGCCAGCAGCTCGACGTACCGAGGGATTAACTATGGCTACACCTTC
CDR3 protein: CASSSTYRGINYGYTF

J gene: TRBJ1-1
clone size: NA
CDR3 length: 15
V gene: TRBV27
D gene: TRBD1
CDR3 DNA: TGTGCCAGCAGTCCTGGTGGACAGGGGCTACCAGAAGCTTTCTTT
CDR3 protein: CASSPGGQGLPEAFF

J gene: TRBJ2-4
clone size: NA
CDR3 length: 11
V gene: TRBV5-8
D gene: NA
CDR3 DNA: TGTGCCAGCAGCTTGGGTGGGGGCCTGCACTTC
CDR3 protein: CASSLGGGLHF

J gene: TRBJ2-7
clone size: NA
CDR3 length: 15
V gene: TRBV5-1
D gene: NA
CDR3 DNA: TGCGCCAGCAGCTTGGAGTCAGCGAGCTCCTACGAGCAGTACTTC
CDR3 protein: CASSLESASSYEQYF

J gene: TRBJ2-5
clone size: NA
CDR3 length: 17
V gene: TRBV11-2
D gene: TRBD2
CDR3 DNA: TGTGCCAGCAGCTTAGGACTAGCGGGAGGGCCGTCAGAGACCCAGTACTTC
CDR3 protein: CASSLGLAGGPSETQYF

J gene: TRBJ1-1
clone size: NA
CDR3 length: 14
V gene: TRBV6-5
D gene: TRBD1
CDR3 DNA: TGTGCCTCAACCCAGCCCGGGACAGTCACTGAAGCTTTCTTT
CDR3 protein: CASTQPGTVTEAFF

J gene: TRBJ2-7
clone size: NA
CDR3 length: 14
V gene: TRBV19
D gene: NA
CDR3 DNA: TGTGCCAGTAGTATGTCCGGGGAGAGCTACGAGCAGTACTTC
CDR3 protein: CASSMSGESYEQYF

J gene: TRBJ1-6
clone size: NA
CDR3 length: 15
V gene: TRBV2
D gene: NA
CDR3 DNA: TGTGCCAGCGGTTGGGGGCTCGGCTATAATTCACCCCTCCACTTT
CDR3 protein: CASGWGLGYNSPLHF

J gene: TRBJ1-2
clone size: NA
CDR3 length: 14
V gene: TRBV9
D gene: TRBD1
CDR3 DNA: TGTGCCAGCAGCACTAGGACAGGGGGGTATGGCTACACCTTC
CDR3 protein: CASSTRTGGYGYTF

J gene: TRBJ2-1
clone size: NA
CDR3 length: 17
V gene: TRBV5-4
D gene: TRBD2
CDR3 DNA: TGTGCCAGCAGCTTCCCGACTAGCGGGGACACCTACAATGAGCAGTTCTTC
CDR3 protein: CASSFPTSGDTYNEQFF

J gene: TRBJ1-2
clone size: NA
CDR3 length: 15
V gene: TRBV7-8
D gene: TRBD1
CDR3 DNA: TGTGCCAGCAGCTTAGCAGGGACAGGAAACTATGGCTACACCTTC
CDR3 protein: CASSLAGTGNYGYTF

J gene: TRBJ2-7
clone size: once
CDR3 length: 15
V gene: TRBV19
D gene: NA
CDR3 DNA: TGTGCCAGTAGTAACCTGGACACGTCCTCCTACGAGCAGTACTTC
CDR3 protein: CASSNLDTSSYEQYF

J gene: TRBJ1-1
clone size: NA
CDR3 length: 13
V gene: TRBV19
D gene: NA
CDR3 DNA: TGTGCCAGTAGACTATTACCCGGCGCTGAAGCTTTCTTT
CDR3 protein: CASRLLPGAEAFF

J gene: TRBJ2-1
clone size: once
CDR3 length: 16
V gene: TRBV14
D gene: TRBD2
CDR3 DNA: TGTGCCAGCAGCCCCTTCGGGAGCGGGGGTGGGAATGAGCAGTTCTTC
CDR3 protein: CASSPFGSGGGNEQFF

J gene: TRBJ2-6
clone size: NA
CDR3 length: 21
V gene: TRBV7-7
D gene: TRBD2
CDR3 DNA: TGTGCTAGCAGCCGGGTACCCTTCGGACTAGCGGGGAGGGGAGGGGCCAACGTCCTGACTTTC
CDR3 protein: CASSRVPFGLAGRGGANVLTF